These T cell receptor beta chains were read from a single sample in a study of control samples from healthy donors and cancer patients. The data were produced by immunoSEQ multiplex PCR, yet TCRdb's version contains in-frame clones alone and is incomplete. The table includes 85,000 to 95,000 clones, about 89% detected once. Sequencing was carried out using blood. These receptors were obtained from a woman between 25 and 40 years old in good health. Each CDR3 is given with its conserved first and last residue. Only part of the rows carry a size: once, few, many, or a class if the clone is expanded.

clone size,J gene,CDR3 length,V gene,CDR3 protein
-,TRBJ2-7,18,TRBV5-5,CASRSLGLAGRSSYEQYF
-,TRBJ2-7,16,TRBV18,CASSPPLAGVMNEQYF
-,TRBJ2-1,15,TRBV7-2,CASSLRRDSYNEQFF
-,TRBJ1-2,12,TRBV18,CASLQDPYGYTF
-,TRBJ1-6,16,TRBV28,CASSFVISSYNSPLHF
-,TRBJ1-1,15,TRBV9,CASSPRGSMHTEAFF
-,TRBJ1-4,14,TRBV30,CAWSVGSPNEKLFF
-,TRBJ1-2,12,TRBV11-1,CASSFASGQANF
-,TRBJ2-1,15,TRBV7-8,CASSPRGGRTNEQFF
-,TRBJ1-1,16,TRBV28,CASSLPSGGGRTEAFF
-,TRBJ2-3,14,TRBV7-2,CASSPIEYRRTQYF
-,TRBJ1-1,15,TRBV4-1,CASSPREAMNTEAFF
-,TRBJ1-5,13,TRBV12-3/TRBV12-4,CASRRDSVRPQHF
-,TRBJ2-7,17,TRBV18,CASSPPTRGPVVYEQYF
-,TRBJ2-1,17,TRBV4-1,CASSFEPGTGSYNEQFF
-,TRBJ1-1,13,TRBV25-1,CASSGQGVAEAFF
-,TRBJ1-2,15,TRBV6-5,CASNYTTGAGYGYTF
-,TRBJ2-3,17,TRBV9,CASSAETGTGTKDTQYF
-,TRBJ1-2,15,TRBV6-2/TRBV6-3,CASSPHSPEGNGYTF
-,TRBJ2-7,15,TRBV19,CASSSARERIYEQYF
-,TRBJ2-1,15,TRBV14,CASRRLAGVYNEQFF
few,TRBJ1-1,11,TRBV6-6,CASSYDTEAFF
-,TRBJ2-5,16,TRBV3-1/TRBV3-2,CASSPVPGQGKETQYF
-,TRBJ2-7,16,TRBV9,CASSPRATWGGYEQYF
-,TRBJ2-3,16,TRBV4-1,CASSRLPGLAIDTQYF
-,TRBJ1-2,15,TRBV5-1,CASSPPSGTFVGYTF
-,TRBJ2-7,13,TRBV11-3,CASSAPGAYEQYF
-,TRBJ2-7,16,TRBV9,CASSVDGTGTFDEQYF
-,TRBJ1-5,14,TRBV27,CASSGGRGGQPQHF
-,TRBJ1-2,13,TRBV12-3/TRBV12-4,CASSFEWLNGYTF
once,TRBJ1-3,13,TRBV29-1,CSGVGEDGNTIYF
-,TRBJ1-2,14,TRBV10-2,CASSVGTSSYGYTF
-,TRBJ2-7,15,TRBV11-2,CASSLVPSRVGEQYF
-,TRBJ2-3,19,TRBV7-2,CASPLAGRDGDFSTDTQYF
once,TRBJ2-1,18,TRBV7-9,CASSLAGLALSGYNEQFF
-,TRBJ2-7,13,TRBV18,CASSLGEGREQYF
-,TRBJ2-4,15,TRBV28,CASSPTRLAKNIQYF
-,TRBJ1-1,15,TRBV4-1,CASSQFEGAQTEAFF
-,TRBJ2-1,14,TRBV30,CAWTSRGSVNEQFF